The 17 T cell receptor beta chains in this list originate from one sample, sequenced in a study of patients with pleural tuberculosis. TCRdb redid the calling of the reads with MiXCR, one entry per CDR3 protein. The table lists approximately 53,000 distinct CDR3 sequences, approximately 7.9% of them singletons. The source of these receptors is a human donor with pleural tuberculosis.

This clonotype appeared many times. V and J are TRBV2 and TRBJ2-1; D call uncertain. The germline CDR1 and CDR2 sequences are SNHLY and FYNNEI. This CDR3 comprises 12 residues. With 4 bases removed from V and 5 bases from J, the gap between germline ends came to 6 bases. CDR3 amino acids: CASSAFDNEQFF. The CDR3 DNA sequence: TGTGCCAGCAGTGCCTTTGACAATGAGCAGTTCTTC.

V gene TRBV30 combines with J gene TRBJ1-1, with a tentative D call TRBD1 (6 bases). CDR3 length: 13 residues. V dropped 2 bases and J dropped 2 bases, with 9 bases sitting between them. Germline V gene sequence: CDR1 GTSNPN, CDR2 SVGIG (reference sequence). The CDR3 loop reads CAWSSGVNTEAFF. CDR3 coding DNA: TGTGCCTGGAGTTCAGGGGTAAACACTGAAGCTTTCTTT.

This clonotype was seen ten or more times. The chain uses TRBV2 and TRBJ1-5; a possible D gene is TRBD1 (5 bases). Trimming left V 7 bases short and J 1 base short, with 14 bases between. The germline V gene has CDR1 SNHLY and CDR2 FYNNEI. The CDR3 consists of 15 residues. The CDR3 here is CASKYRDGSNQPQHF. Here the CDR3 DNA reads TGTGCCAGCAAATACCGGGACGGAAGCAATCAGCCCCAGCATTTT.

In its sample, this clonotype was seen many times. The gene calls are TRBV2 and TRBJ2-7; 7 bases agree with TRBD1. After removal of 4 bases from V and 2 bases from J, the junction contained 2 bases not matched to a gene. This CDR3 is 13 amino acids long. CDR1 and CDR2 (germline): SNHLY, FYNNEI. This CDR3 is CASSGDSPYEQYF. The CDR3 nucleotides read TGTGCCAGCAGTGGGGACAGTCCCTACGAGCAGTACTTC.

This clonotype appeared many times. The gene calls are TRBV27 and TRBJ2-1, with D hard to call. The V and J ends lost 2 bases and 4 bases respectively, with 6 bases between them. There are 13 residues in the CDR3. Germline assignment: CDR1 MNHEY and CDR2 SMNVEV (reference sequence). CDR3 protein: CASSLEPYNEQFF. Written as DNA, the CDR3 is TGTGCCAGCAGTTTAGAGCCTTACAATGAGCAGTTCTTC.

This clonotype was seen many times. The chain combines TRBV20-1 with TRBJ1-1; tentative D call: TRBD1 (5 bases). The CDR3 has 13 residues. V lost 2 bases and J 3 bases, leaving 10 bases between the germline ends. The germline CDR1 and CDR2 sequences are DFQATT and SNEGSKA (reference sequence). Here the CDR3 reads CSARSGRDTEAFF. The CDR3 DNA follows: TGCAGTGCTAGATCGGGGCGGGACACTGAAGCTTTCTTT.

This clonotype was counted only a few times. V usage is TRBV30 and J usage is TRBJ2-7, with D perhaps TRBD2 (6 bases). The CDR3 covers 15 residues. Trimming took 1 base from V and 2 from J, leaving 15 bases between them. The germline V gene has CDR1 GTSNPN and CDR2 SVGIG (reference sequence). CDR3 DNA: TGTGCCTGGAGTGGTTCCGGGACGGGAGCCTACGAGCAGTACTTC. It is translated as CAWSGSGTGAYEQYF.

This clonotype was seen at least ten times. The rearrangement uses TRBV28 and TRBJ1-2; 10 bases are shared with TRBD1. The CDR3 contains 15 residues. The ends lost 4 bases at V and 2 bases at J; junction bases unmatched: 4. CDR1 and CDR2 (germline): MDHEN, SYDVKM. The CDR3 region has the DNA TGTGCCAGCAGTTGGGGACAGGGGTTGAACTATGGCTACACCTTC. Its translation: CASSWGQGLNYGYTF.

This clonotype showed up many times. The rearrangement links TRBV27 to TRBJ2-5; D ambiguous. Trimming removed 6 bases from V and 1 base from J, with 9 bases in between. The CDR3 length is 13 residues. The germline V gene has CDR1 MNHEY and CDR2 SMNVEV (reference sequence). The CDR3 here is CASRKTVQETQYF. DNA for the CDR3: TGTGCCAGCAGAAAGACTGTCCAAGAGACCCAGTACTTC.

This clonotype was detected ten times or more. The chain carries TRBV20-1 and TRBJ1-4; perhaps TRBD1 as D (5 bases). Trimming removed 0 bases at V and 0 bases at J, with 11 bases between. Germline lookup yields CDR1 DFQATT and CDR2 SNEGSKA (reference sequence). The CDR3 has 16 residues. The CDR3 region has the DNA TGCAGTGCTAGAGACAGGGAATTAGCAACTAATGAAAAACTGTTTTTT. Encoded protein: CSARDRELATNEKLFF.

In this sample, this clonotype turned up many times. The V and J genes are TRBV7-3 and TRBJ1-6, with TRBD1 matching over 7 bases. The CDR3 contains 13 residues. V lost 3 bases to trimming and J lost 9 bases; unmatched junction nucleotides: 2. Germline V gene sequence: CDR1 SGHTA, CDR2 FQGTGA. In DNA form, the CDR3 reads TGTGCCAGCAGCTTGGGACAGACTTCACCCCTCCACTTT. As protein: CASSLGQTSPLHF.

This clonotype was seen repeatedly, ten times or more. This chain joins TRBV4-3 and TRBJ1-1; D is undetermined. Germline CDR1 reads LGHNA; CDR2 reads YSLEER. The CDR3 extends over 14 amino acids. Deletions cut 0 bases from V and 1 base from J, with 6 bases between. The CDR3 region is CASSQELGNTEAFF. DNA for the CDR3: TGCGCCAGCAGCCAAGAGTTGGGGAACACTGAAGCTTTCTTT.

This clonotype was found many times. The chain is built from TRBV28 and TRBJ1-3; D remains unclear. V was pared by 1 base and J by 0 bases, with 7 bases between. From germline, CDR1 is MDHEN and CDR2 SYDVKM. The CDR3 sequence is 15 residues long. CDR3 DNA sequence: TGTGCCAGCAGTTTATTCGAAAACTCTGGAAACACCATATATTTT. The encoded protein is CASSLFENSGNTIYF.

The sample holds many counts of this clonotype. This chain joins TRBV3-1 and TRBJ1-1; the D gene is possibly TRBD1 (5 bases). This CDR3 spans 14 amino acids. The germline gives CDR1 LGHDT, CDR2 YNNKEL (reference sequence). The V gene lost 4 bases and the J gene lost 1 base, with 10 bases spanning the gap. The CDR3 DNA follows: TGTGCCAGCAGCCTTGCCGGACAGAACACTGAAGCTTTCTTT. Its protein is CASSLAGQNTEAFF.

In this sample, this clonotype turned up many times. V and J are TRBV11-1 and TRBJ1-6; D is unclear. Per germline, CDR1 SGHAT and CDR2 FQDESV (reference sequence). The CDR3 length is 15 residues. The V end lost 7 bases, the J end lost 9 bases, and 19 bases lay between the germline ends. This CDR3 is CASTNTVVPGSPLHF. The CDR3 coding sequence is TGTGCCAGCACCAACACAGTGGTTCCGGGTTCACCCCTCCACTTT.

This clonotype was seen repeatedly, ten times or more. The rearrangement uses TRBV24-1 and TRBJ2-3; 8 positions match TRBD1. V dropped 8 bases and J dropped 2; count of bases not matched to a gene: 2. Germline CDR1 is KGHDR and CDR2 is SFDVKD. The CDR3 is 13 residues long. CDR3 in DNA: TGTGCCACCATGCAGGGGGCCACAGATACGCAGTATTTT. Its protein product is CATMQGATDTQYF.

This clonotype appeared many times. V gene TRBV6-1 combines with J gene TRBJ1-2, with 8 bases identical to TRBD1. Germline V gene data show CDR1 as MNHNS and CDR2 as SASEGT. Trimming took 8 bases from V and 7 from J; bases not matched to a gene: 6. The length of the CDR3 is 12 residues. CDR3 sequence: CASGQGWGGYTF. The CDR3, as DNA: TGTGCCAGCGGACAGGGTTGGGGTGGCTACACCTTC.